The 31 T cell receptor beta chains below come from one sample, sequenced in a study of T cell repertoires in cytomegalovirus infection. TCRdb itself ran the reads through MiXCR, one entry per CDR3 protein. The data hold about 140,000 distinct CDR3 sequences, with roughly 6% observed a single time. Sequencing was done on a sample of PBMCs. These receptor sequences come from a human donor in good health (CMV status not recorded). Some clones in this sample may be carry-over from other donors' samples.

CDR3 region: CASSQDYGQETQYF. The DNA for the CDR3 is TGTGCCAGCAGCCAGGACTATGGGCAAGAGACCCAGTACTTC. The chain links TRBV3-1 to TRBJ2-5; D may be TRBD2 (6 bases). The germline V and J ends were trimmed by 3 bases and 2 bases, with 10 bases remaining between them. Germline values: CDR1 LGHDT, CDR2 YNNKEL (reference sequence). The CDR3 contains 14 residues.

CDR3 sequence reads: CASSRRGLQETQYF. For the CDR3, the DNA is TGTGCCAGTAGTAGACGCGGGCTCCAAGAGACCCAGTACTTC. The gene calls are TRBV19 and TRBJ2-5; the D gene is possibly TRBD2 (5 bases). The CDR3 has 14 residues. CDR1 and CDR2 from the germline V gene are LNHDA and SQIVND (reference sequence). The germline V and J ends were trimmed by 4 bases and 1 base, with 10 bases remaining between them.

In its sample, this clonotype was seen many times. J is TRBJ2-1 and V is TRBV7-9, with 10 bases identical to TRBD2. The CDR3 is 15 amino acids. V gave up 5 bases and J gave up 5 bases; unmatched junction bases: 6. The germline V gene encodes CDR1 SEHNR and CDR2 FQNEAQ (reference sequence). The CDR3 is CASSPGTSGNNEQFF. The CDR3 DNA follows: TGTGCCAGCAGCCCCGGTACTAGCGGGAACAATGAGCAGTTCTTC. The variable domain in full, completed from reference TRBV7-9 and TRBJ2-1, reads DTGVSQNPRHKITKRGQNVTFRCDPISEHNRLYWYRQTLGQGPEFLTYFQNEAQLEKSRLLSDRFSAERPKGSFSTLEIQRTEQGDSAMYLCASSPGTSGNNEQFFGPGTRLTVL.

The genes are TRBV6-4 and TRBJ1-1; no clear D. The germline V gene encodes CDR1 MRHNA and CDR2 SNTAGT. V was trimmed by 5 bases and J by 4 bases, leaving 11 bases between them. The CDR3 is made up of 13 amino acids. CDR3: CASSPVPGTEAFF. The DNA of the CDR3 is TGTGCCAGCAGTCCCGTACCAGGCACTGAAGCTTTCTTT.

This clonotype was seen repeatedly, ten times or more. V usage is TRBV15 and J usage is TRBJ2-2, with unresolved D. The CDR3 is made up of 17 amino acids. Germline CDR1 LNHNV, CDR2 YYDKDF (reference sequence). V lost 6 bases, J lost 0 bases, and 17 bases lay in between. Written as DNA, the CDR3 is TGTGCCACCAGGCACGATGGTCGTGAATCGAACACCGGGGAGCTGTTTTTT. Encoded protein: CATRHDGRESNTGELFF. Together with reference TRBV15 and TRBJ2-2, the CDR3 gives the full variable domain: DAMVIQNPRYQVTQFGKPVTLSCSQTLNHNVMYWYQQKSSQAPKLLFHYYDKDFNNEADTPDNFQSRRPNTSFCFLDIRSPGLGDTAMYLCATRHDGRESNTGELFFGEGSRLTVL.

In this sample, this clonotype turned up a few times. The chain joins TRBV10-3 to TRBJ2-1; perhaps TRBD2 as D (6 bases). This CDR3 spans 16 amino acids. CDR1 ENHRY and CDR2 SYGVKD come from the germline V gene. V gave up 7 bases and J gave up 0 bases, with 16 bases separating them. CDR3 protein: CAITPRRDFSYNEQFF. In nucleotides, the CDR3 is TGTGCCATCACCCCCCGCAGGGACTTCTCCTACAATGAGCAGTTCTTC.

The sample holds many counts of this clonotype. The rearrangement uses TRBV5-1 and TRBJ2-3; D gene unclear. CDR3 length equals 16 residues. CDR1 SGHRS and CDR2 YFSETQ come from the germline V gene. Trimming took 0 bases from V and 0 from J, leaving 11 bases between them. The CDR3 loop reads CASSLVLGGSTDTQYF. CDR3 bases: TGCGCCAGCAGCTTGGTCTTAGGCGGCAGCACAGATACGCAGTATTTT.

V is TRBV24-1 and J is TRBJ1-2; D might be TRBD1 (5 bases). With 4 bases removed from V and 8 bases from J, the gap between germline ends came to 10 bases. The germline gives CDR1 KGHDR, CDR2 SFDVKD. The CDR3 has 12 amino acids. The CDR3 sequence: CATSEPGSGYTF. CDR3 nucleotide sequence: TGTGCCACCAGTGAACCAGGGAGCGGCTACACCTTC.

This clonotype was detected many times. V gene TRBV7-2 combines with J gene TRBJ2-3, with TRBD2 identical over 8 bases. J lost 3 bases, V lost 1 base, and 9 bases had no gene match. The CDR3 totals 17 residues. Germline-derived CDR1 and CDR2 are SGHTA and FQGNSA. CDR3 coding DNA: TGTGCCAGCAGCTTAGTGTCACGGGGGGGGTGGACAGATACGCAGTATTTT. Its translation is CASSLVSRGGWTDTQYF.

This clonotype has ten or more counts. The J gene is TRBJ2-1, the V gene TRBV12-3 or TRBV12-4; D might be TRBD2 (7 bases). The CDR3 runs 15 residues. Trimming took off 0 bases at V and 7 bases at J, with 13 bases between the two ends. The DNA of the CDR3 is TGTGCCAGCAGTTTAGCGGGGGGGCCGGTTAATGAGCAGTTCTTC. It translates to CASSLAGGPVNEQFF.

This clonotype was seen at least ten times. This rearrangement joins TRBV7-2 to TRBJ2-7, with 7 bases aligning to TRBD1. The CDR3 runs to 15 residues. Per germline, CDR1 SGHTA and CDR2 FQGNSA. V shed 1 base, J shed 3 bases, and the junction held 6 bases outside the gene matches. The CDR3 region has the DNA TGTGCCAGCAGCTTAGGAGGGGGCCCCGTCTACGAGCAGTACTTC. Protein: CASSLGGGPVYEQYF.

This clonotype is labeled medium-sized (0.01 to 0.1%). The chain is built from TRBV7-2 and TRBJ2-6; 9 bases map to TRBD1. The CDR3 spans 16 residues. The ends lost 2 bases at V and 2 bases at J; junction bases unmatched: 1. Germline-derived CDR1 and CDR2 are SGHTA and FQGNSA. CDR3 loop: CASSLTGGAGANVLTF. The CDR3 region has the DNA TGTGCCAGCAGCTTAACAGGGGGCGCTGGGGCCAACGTCCTGACTTTC.

This clonotype was picked up many times. The chain recombines TRBV7-2 with TRBJ1-2; 8 positions agree with TRBD1. The ends lost 5 bases at V and 1 base at J; junction bases unmatched: 6. The CDR3 has 15 residues. CDR1 and CDR2 from the germline V gene are SGHTA and FQGNSA. The CDR3 DNA sequence: TGTGCCAGCAGCGTCGGACAGGGCCTTAACTATGGCTACACCTTC. Translated, it gives CASSVGQGLNYGYTF.

V usage is TRBV7-9 and J usage is TRBJ2-5; D gene unclear. Trimming pared 4 bases from V and 5 bases from J, leaving 8 bases between. CDR1 and CDR2 (germline): SEHNR, FQNEAQ (reference sequence). CDR3 length: 12 amino acids. CDR3 in DNA: TGTGCCAGCAGCTACGCGATGGAGACCCAGTACTTC. Translation: CASSYAMETQYF.

The chain employs TRBV2 and TRBJ2-2; 8 nucleotides match TRBD1. The junction had 7 bases not matched to a gene; V was cut back by 6 bases and J by 4 bases. Per germline, CDR1 SNHLY and CDR2 FYNNEI. The CDR3 consists of 15 residues. The CDR3 sequence: CASRRRQGFTGELFF. The CDR3 nucleotides are TGTGCCAGCAGAAGAAGACAGGGGTTCACCGGGGAGCTGTTTTTT.

The chain couples TRBV3-1 to TRBJ2-2; no clear D. Between the trimmed V and J ends, which lost 1 base and 4 bases, there was a span of 16 bases. The CDR3 contains 17 residues. Germline values: CDR1 LGHDT, CDR2 YNNKEL (reference sequence). The CDR3 nucleotides read TGTGCCAGCAGCCAAGGCGCGGTACTTGTAACCACCGGGGAGCTGTTTTTT. Its translation: CASSQGAVLVTTGELFF.

This clonotype was picked up many times. This CDR3 reads CASSGAGRYGTEAFF. The CDR3, as DNA: TGTGCCAGTAGTGGAGCAGGGCGATACGGCACTGAAGCTTTCTTT. The rearrangement uses TRBV19 and TRBJ1-1, with D possibly TRBD1 on 5 matching bases. The germline V gene has CDR1 LNHDA and CDR2 SQIVND (reference sequence). The ends were cut back, 5 bases at V and 4 bases at J, with 17 bases in the middle. The CDR3 spans 15 residues.

This clonotype has at least ten counts. This chain joins TRBV7-3 and TRBJ2-1, with TRBD2 matching over 8 bases. Trimming at V came to 1 base and at J to 10 bases, leaving 6 bases not matched to a gene. CDR3 length: 14 amino acids. CDR1 is SGHTA, CDR2 FQGTGA, per germline. The CDR3 sequence: CASSLSGGTREQFF. In DNA, the CDR3 is TGTGCCAGCAGCTTAAGCGGGGGGACGCGCGAGCAGTTCTTC.

The chain links TRBV4-3 to TRBJ1-2; TRBD1 aligns across 8 bases. The CDR3 totals 14 residues. The germline gives CDR1 LGHNA, CDR2 YSLEER. With 3 bases clipped from V and 5 bases from J, the junction kept 5 bases outside the gene matches. The CDR3 reads CASSHTDRVYGYTF. In DNA form, the CDR3 reads TGCGCCAGCAGCCACACGGACAGGGTGTATGGCTACACCTTC.

This clonotype was seen ten or more times. This chain links TRBV7-2 with TRBJ1-5, with a tentative D call TRBD1 (6 bases). In germline, CDR1 is SGHTA, CDR2 FQGNSA. This CDR3 has 16 amino acids. V shed 1 base and J shed 0 bases, with 10 bases lying between them. The CDR3, as DNA: TGTGCCAGCAGCTTAGAGGGGGGTTATAGCAATCAGCCCCAGCATTTT. This translates into CASSLEGGYSNQPQHF. The full variable domain, completed using reference TRBV7-2 and TRBJ1-5, is GAGVSQSPSNKVTEKGKDVELRCDPISGHTALYWYRQSLGQGLEFLIYFQGNSAPDKSGLPSDRFSAERTGGSVSTLTIQRTQQEDSAVYLCASSLEGGYSNQPQHFGDGTRLSIL.

At least ten counts were recorded for this clonotype. The chain carries TRBV10-3 and TRBJ1-2; 9 bases map to TRBD1. The junction had 5 bases not matched to a gene; V was cut back by 3 bases and J by 6 bases. The CDR3 covers 14 residues. Germline V gene sequence: CDR1 ENHRY, CDR2 SYGVKD. The CDR3 loop is CAISDPTGGHGYTF. CDR3 in DNA: TGTGCCATCAGTGATCCCACAGGGGGCCATGGCTACACCTTC.

This clonotype has just a few counts. The rearrangement links TRBV27 to TRBJ2-5; D unresolved. Per germline, CDR1 MNHEY and CDR2 SMNVEV (reference sequence). This CDR3 is 15 amino acids long. Trimming shortened V by 2 bases and J by 4 bases, and 14 bases separated the two germline ends. The CDR3 is CASSLRVPVGETQYF. CDR3 bases: TGTGCCAGCAGTTTAAGAGTCCCGGTGGGAGAGACCCAGTACTTC.

The CDR3 protein is CASTPVGTDYQPQHF. CDR3 nucleotides: TGTGCCAGTACCCCTGTGGGGACGGACTATCAGCCCCAGCATTTT. The V and J genes are TRBV19 and TRBJ1-5; possibly TRBD1 for D (5 bases). The CDR3 spans 15 residues. The V gene's germline CDR1 is LNHDA and CDR2 SQIVND (reference sequence). V gave up 7 bases and J gave up 5 bases, with 18 bases separating them.

This clonotype was seen ten or more times. The chain links TRBV7-9 to TRBJ1-2; 8 bases align to TRBD1. The germline V gene has CDR1 SEHNR and CDR2 FQNEAQ (reference sequence). The V and J ends lost 11 bases and 7 bases, in that order; junction bases with no gene match: 15. The CDR3 length is 14 residues. The CDR3 nucleotides read TGTGCCGCAGGGTCGTCGGACAGGGCTGGTGGCTACACCTTC. This sequence encodes CAAGSSDRAGGYTF. The full variable domain, rest sourced from reference TRBV7-9 and TRBJ1-2, is DTGVSQNPRHKITKRGQNVTFRCDPISEHNRLYWYRQTLGQGPEFLTYFQNEAQLEKSRLLSDRFSAERPKGSFSTLEIQRTEQGDSAMYLCAAGSSDRAGGYTFGSGTRLTVV.

J is TRBJ1-4 and V is TRBV12-3 or TRBV12-4; 8 bases match TRBD1. CDR3 size: 14 residues. The J segment lost 6 bases and the V segment lost 8 bases, leaving 8 bases of the junction unmatched. CDR3 protein: CASGPRGLDEKLFF. CDR3 coding DNA: TGTGCCAGCGGCCCCAGGGGGCTCGATGAAAAACTGTTTTTT.

There are many counts of this clonotype. J is TRBJ2-7 and V is TRBV28; TRBD1 matches at 8 bases. With 6 bases clipped from V and 0 bases from J, the junction kept 10 bases outside the gene matches. Germline CDR1 reads MDHEN; CDR2 reads SYDVKM. There are 16 residues in the CDR3. The CDR3 sequence is CASRPFTGGTSYEQYF. The DNA of the CDR3 is TGTGCCAGCAGACCATTCACAGGGGGAACCTCCTACGAGCAGTACTTC.

This clonotype was detected many times. The genes are TRBV12-3 or TRBV12-4 and TRBJ1-5; 7 positions match TRBD1. CDR3 size: 14 residues. Germline trimming cut 6 bases from V and 4 bases from J; bases unmatched to any gene: 6. This CDR3 is CASSRDSGNQPQHF. The CDR3 DNA reads TGTGCCAGCAGCCGGGACAGCGGGAATCAGCCCCAGCATTTT.

This clonotype was recorded at least ten times. The chain couples TRBV20-1 to TRBJ2-7; either TRBD1 or TRBD2 may supply D (7 bases each). V was clipped by 2 bases and J by 11 bases, with 13 bases between them. The germline V gene has CDR1 DFQATT and CDR2 SNEGSKA (reference sequence). The CDR3 loop spans 11 amino acids. The CDR3: CSARQAGGEYF. As DNA, the CDR3 is TGCAGTGCTAGACAGGCAGGGGGGGAGTACTTC.

In its sample, this clonotype was seen many times. The V call is TRBV7-2, the J call TRBJ2-5, with D unclear. CDR3 length: 14 residues. Trimming pared 1 base from V and 5 bases from J, leaving 11 bases between. Per germline, CDR1 SGHTA and CDR2 FQGNSA. The CDR3 coding sequence is TGTGCCAGCAGCTTAGGATCCTATGGGGAGACCCAGTACTTC. Encoded protein: CASSLGSYGETQYF.

In its sample, this clonotype was seen many times. The V call is TRBV2, the J call TRBJ1-1; tentative D call: TRBD1 (6 bases). Germline V gene lookup returns CDR1 SNHLY and CDR2 FYNNEI. The CDR3 covers 12 residues. V shed 7 bases and J shed 7 bases, with 13 bases lying between them. CDR3: CASISGTLEAFF. The DNA of the CDR3 is TGTGCCAGCATATCCGGGACACTTGAAGCTTTCTTT.

This clonotype was observed many times. This sequence joins TRBV5-1 and TRBJ1-2; TRBD1 aligns across 8 bases. Trimming cost V 4 bases and J 4 bases; bases outside gene matches: 12. The germline gives CDR1 SGHRS, CDR2 YFSETQ. This CDR3 has 16 residues. In DNA form, the CDR3 reads TGCGCCAGCAGCACGGACAGGGAGCGTAACCTCTATGGCTACACCTTC. It yields the protein CASSTDRERNLYGYTF. The whole variable domain, remainder taken from reference TRBV5-1 and TRBJ1-2, is KAGVTQTPRYLIKTRGQQVTLSCSPISGHRSVSWYQQTPGQGLQFLFEYFSETQRNKGNFPGRFSGRQFSNSRSEMNVSTLELGDSALYLCASSTDRERNLYGYTFGSGTRLTVV.